The sample holds many counts of the clone carrying this T cell receptor (beta chain). The antigen remains undetermined. Combining iRepertoire HTBI primers with Arm-PCR of CDR3 regions, the authors built TCR beta libraries. TCRdb re-derived calls from the multiplex PCR reads in MiXCR, one entry per CDR3 protein. The sample shows about 420,000 distinct CDR3 sequences, about a sixth of them seen only once. The data were obtained in a study of regulatory T cells in long-lasting Graves disease. The time point was: newly diagnosed GD, antithyroid drugs for less than 3 months. PBMC-derived RNA was used for the TCR library. Patients came through an endocrinology department, and that department was in Xi'an, China. EDTA tubes received about 8.2 milliliters of drawn peripheral blood. Trimming cost V 4 bases and J 5 bases; bases outside gene matches: 9. The V gene's germline CDR1 is SGHTA and CDR2 FQGTGA. The CDR3 totals 16 residues.

General study findings and limits: Shared public clonotypes totalled about 2,600 in persistent patients, compared with approximately 970 in new patients.

These same data were also listed under a study on T cells in Graves' hyperthyroidism and ophthalmopathy.

The chain recombines TRBV7-3 with TRBJ2-1, with TRBD2 matching over 9 bases. The TCR comes from a woman in her late teens or twenties with Graves disease. The specimen was peripheral blood mononuclear cells (PBMCs), collected at new diagnosis, from a patient treated with antithyroid drugs. The CDR3 here is CASSSLAGRDHNEQFF. In DNA form, the CDR3 reads TGTGCCAGCAGCTCTCTAGCGGGGAGGGACCACAATGAGCAGTTCTTC.